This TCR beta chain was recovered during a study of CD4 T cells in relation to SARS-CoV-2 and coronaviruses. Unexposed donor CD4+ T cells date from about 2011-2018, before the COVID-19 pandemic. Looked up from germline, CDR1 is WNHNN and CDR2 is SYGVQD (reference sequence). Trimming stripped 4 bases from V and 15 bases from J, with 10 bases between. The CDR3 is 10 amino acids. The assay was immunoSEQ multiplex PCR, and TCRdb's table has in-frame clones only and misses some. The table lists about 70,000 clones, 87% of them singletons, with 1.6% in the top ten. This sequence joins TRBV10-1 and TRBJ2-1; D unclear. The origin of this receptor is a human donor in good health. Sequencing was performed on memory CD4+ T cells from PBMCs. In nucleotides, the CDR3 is TGCGCCAGCAGTGTTCAATTTCGGTTCTTC. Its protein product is CASSVQFRFF.